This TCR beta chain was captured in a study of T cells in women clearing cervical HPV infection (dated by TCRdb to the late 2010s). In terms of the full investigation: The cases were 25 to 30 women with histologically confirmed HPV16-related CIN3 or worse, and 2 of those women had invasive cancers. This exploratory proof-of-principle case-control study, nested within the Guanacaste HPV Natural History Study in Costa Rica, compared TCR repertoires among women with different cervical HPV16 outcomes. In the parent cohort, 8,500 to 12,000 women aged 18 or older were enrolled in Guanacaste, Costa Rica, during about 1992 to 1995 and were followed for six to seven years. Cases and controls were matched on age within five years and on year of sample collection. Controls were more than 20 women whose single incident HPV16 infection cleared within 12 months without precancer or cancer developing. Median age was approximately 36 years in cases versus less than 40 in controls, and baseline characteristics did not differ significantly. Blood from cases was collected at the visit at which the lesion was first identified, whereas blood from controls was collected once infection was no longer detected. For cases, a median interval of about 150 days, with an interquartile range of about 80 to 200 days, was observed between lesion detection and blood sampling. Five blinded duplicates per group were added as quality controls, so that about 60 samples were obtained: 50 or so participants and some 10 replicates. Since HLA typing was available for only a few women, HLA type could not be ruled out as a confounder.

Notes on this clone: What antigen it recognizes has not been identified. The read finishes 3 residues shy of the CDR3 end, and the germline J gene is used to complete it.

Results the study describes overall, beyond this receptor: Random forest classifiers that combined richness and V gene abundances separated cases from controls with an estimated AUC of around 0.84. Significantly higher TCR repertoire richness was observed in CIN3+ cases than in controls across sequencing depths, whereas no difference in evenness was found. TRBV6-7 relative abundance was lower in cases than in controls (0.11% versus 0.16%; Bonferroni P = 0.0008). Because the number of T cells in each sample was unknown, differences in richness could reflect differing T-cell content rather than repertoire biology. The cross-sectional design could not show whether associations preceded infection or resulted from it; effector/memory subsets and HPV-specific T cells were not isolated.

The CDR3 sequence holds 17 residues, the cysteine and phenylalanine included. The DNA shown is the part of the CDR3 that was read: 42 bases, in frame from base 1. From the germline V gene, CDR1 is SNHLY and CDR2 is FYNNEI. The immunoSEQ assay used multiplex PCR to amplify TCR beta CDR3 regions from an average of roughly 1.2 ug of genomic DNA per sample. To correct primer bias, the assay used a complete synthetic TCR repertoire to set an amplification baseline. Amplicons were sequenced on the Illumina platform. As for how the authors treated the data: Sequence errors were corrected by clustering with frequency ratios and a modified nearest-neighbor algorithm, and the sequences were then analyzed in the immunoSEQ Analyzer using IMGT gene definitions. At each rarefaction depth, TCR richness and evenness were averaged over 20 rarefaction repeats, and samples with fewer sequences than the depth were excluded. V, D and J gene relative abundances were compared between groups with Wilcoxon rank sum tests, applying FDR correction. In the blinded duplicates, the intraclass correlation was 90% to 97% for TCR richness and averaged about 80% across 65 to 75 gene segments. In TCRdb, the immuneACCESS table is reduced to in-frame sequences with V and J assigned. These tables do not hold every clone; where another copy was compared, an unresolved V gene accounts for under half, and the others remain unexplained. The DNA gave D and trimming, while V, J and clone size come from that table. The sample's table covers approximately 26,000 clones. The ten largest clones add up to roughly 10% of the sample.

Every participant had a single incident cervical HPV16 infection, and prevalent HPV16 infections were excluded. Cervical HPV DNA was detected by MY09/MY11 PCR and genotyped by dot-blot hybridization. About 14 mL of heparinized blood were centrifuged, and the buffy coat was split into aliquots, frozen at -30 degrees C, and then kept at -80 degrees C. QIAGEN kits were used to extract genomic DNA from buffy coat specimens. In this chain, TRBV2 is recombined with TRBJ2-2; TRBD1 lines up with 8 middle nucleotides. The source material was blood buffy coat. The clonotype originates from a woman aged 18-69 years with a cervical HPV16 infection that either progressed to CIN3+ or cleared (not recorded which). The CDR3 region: CASSPGQANFGANVLFF. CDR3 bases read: TGTGCCAGCAGCCCGGGACAGGCCAATTTTGGGGCCAACGTG.